The 11 T cell receptor beta chains below come from one sample, sequenced in a study of shared clonotypes between healthy human individuals. Method: immunoSEQ multiplex PCR; TCRdb's copy keeps in-frame clones and lacks some. The sample holds about 320,000 clones, roughly 87% seen once. The source material was memory CD8+ T cells sorted from blood. Subset noted: CD45RO+ cells pooled with CCR7-negative TemRA cells. The receptors come from a man younger than 35 in good health.

V is TRBV5-6 and J is TRBJ2-7, with no clear D. This CDR3 spans 14 amino acids. The germline V and J ends were trimmed by 0 bases and 1 base, with 8 bases remaining between them. Per germline, CDR1 SGHDT and CDR2 YYEEEE. The CDR3 bases are TGTGCCAGCAGCTTGGCCCCAGCTTCCTACGAGCAGTACTTC. The encoded protein is CASSLAPASYEQYF.

For this clone: The sample has other DNA sequences that encode this CDR3 too. The chain has TRBV27 and TRBJ1-1, with no clear D. The germline gives CDR1 MNHEY, CDR2 SMNVEV (reference sequence). V was shortened by 2 bases and J by 0 bases, with 4 bases between the two germline ends. This CDR3 has 13 amino acids. The CDR3: CASSLTMNTEAFF. The CDR3 coding sequence is TGTGCCAGCAGTTTAACCATGAACACTGAAGCTTTCTTT.

The chain has TRBV7-9 and TRBJ1-2; a possible D gene is TRBD1 (6 bases). This CDR3 spans 15 amino acids. V lost 2 bases and J lost 6, with 16 bases in between. CDR1 is SEHNR, CDR2 FQNEAQ, per germline (reference sequence). The CDR3 loop is CASSLNLGRDNGYTF. As DNA, the CDR3 is TGTGCCAGCAGCTTAAATCTTGGCAGGGACAATGGCTACACCTTC.

The chain carries TRBV6-6 and TRBJ2-3; 8 bases map to TRBD2. Per the germline V gene, CDR1 is MNHNY and CDR2 is SVGAGI (reference sequence). The junction had 6 bases not matched to a gene; V was cut back by 4 bases and J by 6 bases. The CDR3 sequence is 14 residues long. CDR3 nucleotides: TGTGCCAGCAGTTCGGGACTAGTCGCCGATACGCAGTATTTT. It translates to CASSSGLVADTQYF.

This clone appeared a few times. The genes are TRBV9 and TRBJ2-7, with 8 bases fitting TRBD1. Germline trimming cut 3 bases from V and 3 bases from J; bases unmatched to any gene: 8. The CDR3 covers 15 residues. The germline V gene encodes CDR1 SGDLS and CDR2 YYNGEE. The CDR3: CASSEGQDGFYEQYF. Written as DNA, the CDR3 is TGTGCCAGCAGCGAGGGACAGGACGGGTTCTACGAGCAGTACTTC.

The chain combines TRBV10-2 with TRBJ1-2; 9 nucleotides line up with TRBD1. The V segment lost 5 bases and the J segment 4 bases; nucleotides outside the gene matches: 8. CDR3 length: 15 amino acids. CDR1 and CDR2 (germline): WSHSY, SAAADI. The CDR3 coding sequence is TGCGCCAGCAGTCCTTGGACAGGGGTTGTCTATGGCTACACCTTC. Its protein is CASSPWTGVVYGYTF.

About this clone itself: This may be a read error, as it is one base from a much larger clone. This sample also contains other DNA sequences that code for the same CDR3. The chain is built from TRBV5-6 and TRBJ2-7; D call uncertain. This CDR3 contains 12 residues. CDR1 SGHDT and CDR2 YYEEEE come from the germline V gene. Trimming removed 1 base from V and 0 bases from J, with 2 bases in between. CDR3 protein: CASSLPSYEQYF. DNA of the CDR3: TGTGCCAGCAGCTTGCCCTCCTACGAGCAGTACTTC.

The V call is TRBV30, the J call TRBJ2-7; D remains unclear. CDR3 length: 13 amino acids. CDR1 and CDR2 from the germline V gene are GTSNPN and SVGIG (reference sequence). V gave up 5 bases and J gave up 2 bases, with 13 bases separating them. In DNA, the CDR3 is TGTGCCTGGGGAAGGAGTAGTGCCTACGAGCAGTACTTC. Amino acids: CAWGRSSAYEQYF.

This clone has a handful of counts. The J gene is TRBJ2-7, the V gene TRBV11-2; 11 bases map to TRBD2. Germline values: CDR1 SGHAT, CDR2 FQNNGV. The CDR3 spans 15 residues. V lost 4 bases and J lost 7; bases outside the gene matches: 9. For the CDR3, the DNA is TGTGCCAGCAGCTGGGGGACTAGCGGAGGGTGGGAGCAGTACTTC. Its translation is CASSWGTSGGWEQYF.

Notes on this clone: Other DNA sequences in the sample encode the same CDR3. The gene calls are TRBV6-5 and TRBJ2-1; TRBD2 is a possible D gene (6 bases). Trimming cost V 2 bases and J 0 bases, with 8 bases left between them. CDR1 MNHEY and CDR2 SVGAGI come from the germline V gene. CDR3 length equals 15 residues. CDR3 DNA sequence: TGTGCCAGCAGTTACGGGGGGAGCTCCTACAATGAGCAGTTCTTC. Amino acids: CASSYGGSSYNEQFF.

In this sample, this clone turned up once. This chain joins TRBV14 and TRBJ1-2; possible D gene TRBD1, 5 bases. V lost 1 base to trimming and J lost 2 bases, with 14 bases between them. Germline CDR1 reads SGHDN; CDR2 reads FVKESK. CDR3 size: 16 residues. CDR3 coding DNA: TGTGCCAGCAGCCAAGCGGGACCATGGGCCAACTATGGCTACACCTTC. This gives the protein CASSQAGPWANYGYTF.